Listed below are T cell receptor beta chains from one sample, sequenced in a study of blood T cell repertoires in COVID-19. Measured with immunoSEQ multiplex PCR; TCRdb has only the in-frame clones, and not every one. Of 200,000 to 300,000 clones in the sample, roughly four fifths were seen once. Sequencing was done on a sample of peripheral blood. These receptors were collected from a woman aged 60-75 years with active or convalescent COVID-19. Both conserved end residues are trimmed from each CDR3.

>TRBV7-3|TRBJ2-2
ASSLGQGTTGELF
>TRBV15|TRBJ2-1
ATSRDHRITEQF
>TRBV30|TRBJ1-6
AWSARGRGNSPLH
>TRBV6-5|TRBJ2-7
ASTPGQKNEQY
>TRBV10-3|TRBJ1-5
AISVGGQPQH
>TRBV12-3/TRBV12-4|TRBJ1-2
ASSQSGFGYT
>TRBV7-2|TRBJ1-1
ASSLGRQGYTEAF
>TRBV6-5|TRBJ2-4
ASSTDREGKNIQY
>TRBV19|TRBJ1-6
ARPTPPTRRPRNSPLH
>TRBV6-2/TRBV6-3|TRBJ1-5
ASSLAGANQPQH
>TRBV10-3|TRBJ1-1
AISEAPPEAF
>TRBV6-1|TRBJ2-7
ASSEYPPDEQY
>TRBV5-1|TRBJ1-4
ASSLQGINEKLF
>TRBV28|TRBJ2-7
ASSRDSPTYEQY
>TRBV29-1|TRBJ1-5
SVEGTGDQPQH
>TRBV25-1|TRBJ1-2
ASSDPRVGTGVYGYT
>TRBV6-5|TRBJ2-7
ASSIFGGKGAEQY